The T cell receptor beta chain described here comes from a study of blood T cell repertoires in COVID-19. The V end was cut by 0 bases, the J end by 0 bases, with 11 bases between. This CDR3 has 17 residues. Germline V gives CDR1 KGHSH, CDR2 LQKENI. The protocol was immunoSEQ multiplex PCR, while the TCRdb copy is restricted to in-frame clones and leaves out a portion. This sample has about 140,000 clones, with 80% to 90% found just once. The sample comprised peripheral blood. The receptor's source is a woman aged 60-70 years with acute or convalescent COVID-19. The chain couples TRBV18 to TRBJ1-4, with D tentatively TRBD1 (5 bases). The DNA for the CDR3 is TGTGCCAGCTCACCACCCGAGTCAGGGACAACTAATGAAAAACTGTTTTTT. Translating it yields CASSPPESGTTNEKLFF.